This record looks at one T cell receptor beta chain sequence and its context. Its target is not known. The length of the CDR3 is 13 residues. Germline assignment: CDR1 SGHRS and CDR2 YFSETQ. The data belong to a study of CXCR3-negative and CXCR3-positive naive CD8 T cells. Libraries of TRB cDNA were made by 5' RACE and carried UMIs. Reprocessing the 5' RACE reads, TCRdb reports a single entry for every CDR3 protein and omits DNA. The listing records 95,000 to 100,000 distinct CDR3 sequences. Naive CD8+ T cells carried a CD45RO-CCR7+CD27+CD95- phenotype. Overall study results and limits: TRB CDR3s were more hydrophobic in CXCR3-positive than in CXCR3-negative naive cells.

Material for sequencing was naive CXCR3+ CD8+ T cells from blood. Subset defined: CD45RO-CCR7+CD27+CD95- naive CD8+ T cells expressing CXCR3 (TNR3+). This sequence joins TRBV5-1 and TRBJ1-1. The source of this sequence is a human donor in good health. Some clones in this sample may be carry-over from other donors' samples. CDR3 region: CASSLEGAPEAFF.